These T cell receptor beta chains were read from a single sample in a study of blood T cell repertoires in COVID-19. The method was immunoSEQ multiplex PCR; TCRdb's version includes in-frame clones alone and lacks a portion of them. This sample has under 90,000 clones, with 60% to 80% found just once. Source material: peripheral blood. All receptors derive from a human donor in a cohort sampled during active COVID-19. Each CDR3 is given with its conserved first and last residue. Fields, in order: J gene, clone size, D gene, V gene, CDR3 protein, CDR3 DNA. A D gene is named only where the DNA matches it firmly. Clone sizes are given selectively: once, few, many, or a class where the clone is expanded.

>TRBJ1-2|NA|NA|TRBV7-9
CASTWWEYGYTF
TGTGCCAGCACTTGGTGGGAGTATGGCTACACCTTC
>TRBJ1-5|NA|NA|TRBV19
CASSRTGLNSQPQHF
TGTGCCAGTAGTAGAACAGGGCTCAACAGTCAGCCCCAGCATTTT
>TRBJ1-6|NA|NA|TRBV6-1
CASSEIVGQGPNSPLHF
TGTGCCAGCAGTGAAATTGTCGGGCAGGGGCCTAATTCACCCCTCCACTTT
>TRBJ1-2|NA|NA|TRBV7-9
CALSWAWGYTF
TGTGCCCTCAGCTGGGCTTGGGGCTACACCTTC
>TRBJ1-2|NA|NA|TRBV11-2
CASSLDSGHNYGYTF
TGTGCCAGCAGCTTAGATTCTGGACACAACTATGGCTACACCTTC
>TRBJ2-5|NA|NA|TRBV7-9
CASSQTGLETQYF
TGTGCCAGCAGCCAAACAGGGTTGGAGACCCAGTACTTC
>TRBJ1-2|NA|TRBD1|TRBV3-1/TRBV3-2
CASSLTGDAYGYTF
TGTGCCAGCAGTCTCACAGGGGACGCTTATGGCTACACCTTC
>TRBJ1-2|NA|TRBD1|TRBV9
CASSVTGGNSGYTF
TGTGCCAGCAGCGTTACAGGGGGCAACTCTGGCTACACCTTC
>TRBJ1-2|few|TRBD1|TRBV5-4
CASTTGYANYGYTF
TGTGCCAGCACGACAGGGTATGCTAACTATGGCTACACCTTC
>TRBJ2-5|NA|NA|TRBV5-1
CASSEISGHVQETQYF
TGCGCCAGCAGCGAGATCTCCGGACATGTCCAAGAGACCCAGTACTTC
>TRBJ2-1|NA|NA|TRBV24-1
CATSDHRYSSYNEQFF
TGTGCCACCAGTGATCACAGGTACAGCTCCTACAATGAGCAGTTCTTC
>TRBJ2-2|few|NA|TRBV6-5
CASSKLTANTGELFF
TGTGCCAGCAGTAAACTGACAGCGAACACCGGGGAGCTGTTTTTT
>TRBJ1-1|NA|NA|TRBV19
CASSRGQYTEAFF
TGTGCCAGTAGTAGAGGACAGTACACTGAAGCTTTCTTT
>TRBJ2-2|few|NA|TRBV19
CASILSANTGELFF
TGTGCCAGTATCTTAAGCGCCAACACCGGGGAGCTGTTTTTT
>TRBJ2-7|NA|NA|TRBV7-2
CASSGRGQGLYEQYF
TGTGCCAGCAGCGGGCGGGGGCAGGGTCTCTACGAGCAGTACTTC
>TRBJ2-2|NA|TRBD2|TRBV7-6
CASSLVASGRGGELFF
TGTGCCAGCAGCTTAGTGGCCAGCGGGAGAGGCGGGGAGCTGTTTTTT
>TRBJ2-2|NA|NA|TRBV5-1
CASSLRQINTGELFF
TGCGCCAGCAGCTTGAGACAGATTAACACCGGGGAGCTGTTTTTT
>TRBJ2-7|NA|TRBD1|TRBV3-1/TRBV3-2
CASSQGQGAGEQYF
TGTGCCAGCAGCCAGGGACAGGGGGCCGGCGAGCAGTACTTC
>TRBJ2-7|few|NA|TRBV7-9
CASSLTSAYEQYF
TGTGCCAGCAGCTTAACCAGCGCCTACGAGCAGTACTTC
>TRBJ2-5|NA|NA|TRBV27
CASRGGGETQYF
TGTGCCAGCAGGGGTGGCGGGGAGACCCAGTACTTC
>TRBJ2-1|NA|TRBD2|TRBV11-3
CASSLVLAAFYNEQFF
TGTGCCAGCAGCTTAGTGCTAGCGGCATTCTACAATGAGCAGTTCTTC
>TRBJ2-4|NA|TRBD2|TRBV7-2
CASSLAVLAGGQAKNIQYF
TGTGCCAGCAGCTTAGCGGTTCTAGCGGGAGGGCAAGCCAAAAACATTCAGTACTTC
>TRBJ2-5|NA|NA|TRBV29-1
CSVRTGYQETQYF
TGCAGCGTTCGAACAGGGTACCAAGAGACCCAGTACTTC
>TRBJ1-2|NA|TRBD1|TRBV5-8
CASSSTPGGPNYGYTF
TGTGCCAGCAGCTCCACCCCAGGGGGCCCTAACTATGGCTACACCTTC
>TRBJ1-5|NA|NA|TRBV5-4
CASSSQGFQPQHF
TGTGCCAGCAGCTCTCAGGGGTTCCAGCCCCAGCATTTT
>TRBJ1-2|NA|NA|TRBV2
CASSEYENYGYTF
TGTGCCAGCAGTGAATATGAGAACTATGGCTACACCTTC
>TRBJ1-5|NA|NA|TRBV7-9
CASSPRGSSNQPQHF
TGTGCCAGCAGCCCAAGGGGGTCGAGCAATCAGCCCCAGCATTTT
>TRBJ2-6|NA|NA|TRBV2
CASTRGSSGANVLTF
TGTGCCAGCACTAGAGGAAGCTCTGGGGCCAACGTCCTGACTTTC
>TRBJ1-1|NA|NA|TRBV2
CASTPLGQKNTEAFF
TGTGCCAGCACCCCTCTTGGACAGAAGAACACTGAAGCTTTCTTT
>TRBJ2-5|NA|NA|TRBV15
CATSRGGAQETQYF
TGTGCCACCAGCAGGGGTGGGGCGCAAGAGACCCAGTACTTC
>TRBJ2-6|NA|TRBD1|TRBV6-5
CASSTGQPGANVLTF
TGTGCCAGCAGCACGGGACAGCCCGGGGCCAACGTCCTGACTTTC
>TRBJ2-7|few|NA|TRBV21-1
CASTRADSRMPYEQYF
TGTGCCAGCACCAGAGCCGACTCCAGAATGCCTTACGAGCAGTACTTC
>TRBJ2-1|NA|TRBD1|TRBV9
CASSARDSSYNEQFF
TGTGCCAGCAGCGCCCGGGACAGCTCCTACAATGAGCAGTTCTTC
>TRBJ2-7|NA|TRBD1|TRBV28
CASRAGGRYEQYF
TGTGCCAGCAGGGCAGGGGGCCGGTACGAGCAGTACTTC
>TRBJ2-5|few|NA|TRBV14
CASSPYNERRETQYF
TGTGCCAGCAGCCCCTACAACGAACGGAGGGAGACCCAGTACTTC